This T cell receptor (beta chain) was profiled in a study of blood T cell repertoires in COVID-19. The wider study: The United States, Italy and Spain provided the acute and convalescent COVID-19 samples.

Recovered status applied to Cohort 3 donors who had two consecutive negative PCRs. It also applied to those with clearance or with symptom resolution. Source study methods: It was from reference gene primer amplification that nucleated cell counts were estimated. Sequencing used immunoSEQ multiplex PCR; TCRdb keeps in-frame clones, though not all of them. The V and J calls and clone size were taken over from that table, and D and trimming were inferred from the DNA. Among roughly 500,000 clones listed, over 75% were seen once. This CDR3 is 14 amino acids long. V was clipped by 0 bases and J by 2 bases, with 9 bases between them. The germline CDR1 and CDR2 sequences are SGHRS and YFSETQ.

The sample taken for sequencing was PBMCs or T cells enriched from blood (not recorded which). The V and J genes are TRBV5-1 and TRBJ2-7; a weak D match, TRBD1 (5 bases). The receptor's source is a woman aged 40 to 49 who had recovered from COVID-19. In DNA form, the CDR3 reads TGCGCCAGCAGCTTGGCACAGGCGACCTACGAGCAGTACTTC. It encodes CASSLAQATYEQYF.